The 26 T cell receptor beta chains in this list originate from one sample, sequenced in a study of T-cell memory formation after mild COVID-19. From the 5' RACE reads, TCRdb called clonotypes with MiXCR, one entry per CDR3 protein. The sample records 580,000 or so distinct CDR3 sequences, 17% being singletons. The sequenced sample consisted of PBMCs or a T cell subset sorted from them (not recorded which). The receptors stem from an adult woman who had mild COVID-19 (a few samples of this study predate the infection). Cell type and time point are not known.

This chain joins TRBV5-4 and TRBJ2-2; possible D gene TRBD1, 6 bases. This CDR3 contains 15 residues. Per germline, CDR1 SGHNT and CDR2 YYREEE (reference sequence). Trimming took 0 bases from V and 7 from J, leaving 13 bases between them. The CDR3 sequence is CASSLGGPEVGELFF. CDR3 bases: TGTGCCAGCAGCTTGGGGGGGCCTGAGGTCGGGGAGCTGTTTTTT.

This clonotype appeared many times. The chain is built from TRBV24-1 and TRBJ1-5; 9 nucleotides align to TRBD1. This CDR3 spans 17 amino acids. Germline lookup yields CDR1 KGHDR and CDR2 SFDVKD. With 2 bases clipped from V and 0 bases from J, the junction kept 4 bases outside the gene matches. DNA for the CDR3: TGTGCCACCAGTGATTCTACAGGGGGCCCTAGCAATCAGCCCCAGCATTTT. Amino acid sequence: CATSDSTGGPSNQPQHF.

This clonotype has just a few counts. This chain links TRBV5-1 with TRBJ2-1, with 7 bases matching TRBD2. Germline V gene sequence: CDR1 SGHRS, CDR2 YFSETQ. The CDR3 has 16 amino acids. J lost 3 bases, V lost 4 bases, and 10 bases had no gene match. CDR3 DNA: TGCGCCAGCAGCCCTTCCGGGACTACCGGCTACAATGAGCAGTTCTTC. Translating it yields CASSPSGTTGYNEQFF.

The chain links TRBV5-5 to TRBJ2-2; TRBD1 agrees at 11 bases. V lost 3 bases to trimming and J lost 7 bases; unmatched junction nucleotides: 8. There are 16 residues in the CDR3. From germline, CDR1 is SGHKS and CDR2 YYEKEE (reference sequence). The CDR3 protein is CASSWRTGGDGGELFF. The CDR3 DNA reads TGTGCCAGCAGCTGGAGGACAGGGGGCGACGGCGGGGAGCTGTTTTTT.

This clonotype was detected a few times. J is TRBJ2-7 and V is TRBV19; D might be TRBD2 (6 bases). Trimming removed 5 bases from V and 0 bases from J, with 11 bases in between. CDR1 is LNHDA, CDR2 SQIVND, per germline (reference sequence). CDR3 length: 14 residues. This chain's CDR3 is CASSRPGLSYEQYF. The CDR3 DNA follows: TGTGCCAGTAGTCGGCCGGGACTCTCCTACGAGCAGTACTTC. Full variable domain (outside the CDR3, taken from reference TRBV19 and TRBJ2-7): DGGITQSPKYLFRKEGQNVTLSCEQNLNHDAMYWYRQDPGQGLRLIYYSQIVNDFQKGDIAEGYSVSREKKESFPLTVTSAQKNPTAFYLCASSRPGLSYEQYFGPGTRLTVT.

CDR3 amino acids: CASSESTGELFF. CDR3 sequence (DNA): TGTGCCAGCAGTGAGTCGACCGGGGAGCTGTTTTTT. This chain joins TRBV6-1 and TRBJ2-2; no firm D call. Trimming removed 3 bases from V and 5 bases from J, with 4 bases in between. The CDR3 has 12 amino acids. The germline V gene has CDR1 MNHNS and CDR2 SASEGT.

This clonotype was seen only a few times. The chain has TRBV7-2 and TRBJ2-1, with 12 positions matching TRBD2. CDR1 is SGHTA, CDR2 FQGNSA, per germline. The CDR3 covers 18 residues. V lost 5 bases, J lost 10 bases, and 18 bases stayed unmatched. Here the CDR3 reads CASSPRTSGNGHWLEQFF. The CDR3 coding sequence is TGTGCCAGCAGCCCCCGGACTAGCGGGAACGGCCATTGGCTGGAGCAGTTCTTC.

This clonotype was recorded a few times. This chain connects TRBV24-1 to TRBJ2-5; D gene uncertain. V was trimmed by 1 base and J by 1 base, leaving 12 bases between them. Germline assignment: CDR1 KGHDR and CDR2 SFDVKD. This CDR3 is 16 amino acids long. The CDR3 DNA reads TGTGCCACCAGTGATTTTCCAGCCGTGGGCCAAGAGACCCAGTACTTC. Amino acids: CATSDFPAVGQETQYF.

This clonotype was found a few times. The chain carries TRBV18 and TRBJ2-3; D may be TRBD1 or TRBD2 (6 bases each). V was cut by 4 bases and J by 2 bases, with 16 bases left in between. The length of the CDR3 is 16 residues. Germline V gene data show CDR1 as KGHSH and CDR2 as LQKENI. The CDR3 region is CASSRSAGQLTDTQYF. The DNA for the CDR3 is TGTGCCAGCTCACGATCCGCGGGACAACTCACAGATACGCAGTATTTT.

The gene calls are TRBV9 and TRBJ1-2, with 8 bases lining up with TRBD1. This CDR3 comprises 14 residues. Germline V CDR1 and CDR2: SGDLS, YYNGEE. V shed 6 bases, J shed 3 bases, and the junction held 7 bases outside the gene matches. As DNA, the CDR3 is TGTGCCAGCACCCTGGACAGGGCTGACTATGGCTACACCTTC. Translation gives CASTLDRADYGYTF.

In its sample, this clonotype was seen a few times. This chain joins TRBV2 and TRBJ2-7; 7 nucleotides line up with TRBD1. V gave up 5 bases and J gave up 2 bases; unmatched junction bases: 6. Per the germline V gene, CDR1 is SNHLY and CDR2 is FYNNEI. The CDR3 is made up of 14 amino acids. This CDR3 is CASSSRGSAYEQYF. In DNA form, the CDR3 reads TGTGCCAGCAGTTCCAGGGGGAGCGCCTACGAGCAGTACTTC.

The V and J genes are TRBV7-2 and TRBJ2-3; D possibly uses TRBD1 or TRBD2 (7 bases each). The CDR3 totals 15 residues. Per germline, CDR1 SGHTA and CDR2 FQGNSA. V was cut by 4 bases and J by 1 base, with 12 bases left in between. The CDR3 reads CASSSGGARTDTQYF. The CDR3 DNA reads TGTGCCAGCAGCTCAGGGGGGGCTCGCACAGATACGCAGTATTTT.

The sample holds one count of this clonotype. The chain carries TRBV12-3 or TRBV12-4 and TRBJ2-7, with TRBD2 matching over 13 bases. V lost 3 bases and J lost 2; bases outside the gene matches: 10. The CDR3 spans 18 residues. The chain's CDR3 is CASSFMGLAGTGAYEQYF. As DNA, the CDR3 is TGTGCCAGCAGTTTTATGGGACTAGCGGGAACTGGGGCCTACGAGCAGTACTTC.

The V gene is TRBV6-5, the J gene TRBJ1-2; D unclear. V was shortened by 4 bases and J by 5 bases, with 14 bases between the two germline ends. Germline V gene lookup returns CDR1 MNHEY and CDR2 SVGAGI. This CDR3 is built from 14 residues. The CDR3 loop is CASSSSGALYGYTF. The CDR3 DNA sequence: TGTGCCAGCAGTTCTTCAGGAGCTCTTTATGGCTACACCTTC.

This clonotype came up a few times. The CDR3 nucleotides are TGTGCCAGCAGACCCGGACAGATTCCGTACGAGCAGTACTTC. Its protein is CASRPGQIPYEQYF. The chain combines TRBV6-2 or TRBV6-3 with TRBJ2-7, with D perhaps matching TRBD1 (6 bases). CDR1 and CDR2 (germline): MNHEY, SVGEGT. Trimming cost V 6 bases and J 4 bases, with 16 bases left between them. The CDR3 extends over 14 amino acids.

The CDR3 sequence: CASSQAFRGSEKLFF. The CDR3 region has the DNA TGCGCCAGCAGCCAAGCATTTAGGGGTAGTGAAAAACTGTTTTTT. The chain combines TRBV4-1 with TRBJ1-4, with D maybe TRBD1 (5 bases). Germline lookup yields CDR1 MGHRA and CDR2 YSYEKL. V was pared by 1 base and J by 7 bases, with 13 bases between. CDR3 length equals 15 residues.

The rearrangement links TRBV3-1 to TRBJ2-1; possibly TRBD2 for D (6 bases). This CDR3 region has 16 residues. From germline, CDR1 is LGHDT and CDR2 YNNKEL (reference sequence). The V and J ends lost 3 bases and 2 bases respectively, with 14 bases between them. The CDR3: CASSHGRPSTYNEQFF. The CDR3 nucleotides read TGTGCCAGCAGCCACGGGAGACCAAGCACCTACAATGAGCAGTTCTTC.

The chain couples TRBV11-2 to TRBJ2-2; 9 bases line up with TRBD1. V dropped 2 bases and J dropped 6; count of bases not matched to a gene: 4. This CDR3 is built from 15 residues. Per germline, CDR1 SGHAT and CDR2 FQNNGV. The chain's CDR3 is CASSLRDRAAGELFF. The CDR3 coding sequence is TGTGCCAGCAGCTTAAGGGACAGGGCGGCCGGGGAGCTGTTTTTT. Full variable domain (rest looked up from reference TRBV11-2 and TRBJ2-2): EAGVAQSPRYKIIEKRQSVAFWCNPISGHATLYWYQQILGQGPKLLIQFQNNGVVDDSQLPKDRFSAERLKGVDSTLKIQPAKLEDSAVYLCASSLRDRAAGELFFGEGSRLTVL.

This clonotype was recorded at least ten times. The chain recombines TRBV20-1 with TRBJ1-2; 8 bases fit TRBD1. V gave up 3 bases and J gave up 3 bases; unmatched junction bases: 9. CDR3 size: 15 residues. Germline V CDR1 and CDR2: DFQATT, SNEGSKA (reference sequence). The CDR3 coding sequence is TGCAGTGCTAGCCTCGCCGGACAGGGAGACTATGGCTACACCTTC. It specifies CSASLAGQGDYGYTF.

This clonotype has only a few counts. The chain uses TRBV18 and TRBJ1-1; no clear D. The V and J ends lost 3 bases and 11 bases respectively, with 13 bases between them. This CDR3 comprises 12 residues. CDR1 is KGHSH and CDR2 is LQKENI in the germline V gene. CDR3 sequence (DNA): TGTGCCAGCTCACCTACGCAGGAGCAGGCTTTCTTT. Amino acids: CASSPTQEQAFF.

The V and J genes are TRBV2 and TRBJ2-2, with D perhaps TRBD1 (6 bases). Germline V gives CDR1 SNHLY, CDR2 FYNNEI. CDR3 length: 15 amino acids. V dropped 3 bases and J dropped 7 bases, with 15 bases sitting between them. The DNA of the CDR3 is TGTGCCAGCAGTGAGGGGGCTAGTTCGGTCGGGGAGCTGTTTTTT. Protein: CASSEGASSVGELFF.

This clonotype was detected only once. This sequence joins TRBV12-3 or TRBV12-4 and TRBJ1-5; 8 positions match TRBD1. The CDR3 is 16 residues long. V dropped 0 bases and J dropped 6; count of bases not matched to a gene: 7. CDR3 nucleotides: TGTGCCAGCAGTTTAGCGGGGCAGGGGGCAAGTCAGCCCCAGCATTTT. Translating it yields CASSLAGQGASQPQHF.

This clonotype occurred a few times. The chain combines TRBV2 with TRBJ2-5; 9 bases are a match to TRBD2. Germline loops: CDR1 SNHLY, CDR2 FYNNEI. The V and J ends lost 4 bases and 5 bases, in that order; junction bases with no gene match: 11. The CDR3 is 16 amino acids. The CDR3 loop is CASSGRLAADLETQYF. CDR3 nucleotide sequence: TGTGCCAGCAGTGGAAGACTAGCGGCCGACTTGGAGACCCAGTACTTC.

The V and J genes are TRBV15 and TRBJ2-1, with D uncertain. V lost 1 base to trimming and J lost 7 bases, with 8 bases between them. The CDR3 is made up of 13 amino acids. The V gene's germline CDR1 is LNHNV and CDR2 YYDKDF (reference sequence). CDR3 sequence (DNA): TGTGCCACCAGCAGAGTTGTGAGGAATGAGCAGTTCTTC. This sequence encodes CATSRVVRNEQFF.

The rearrangement joins TRBV27 to TRBJ2-7, with TRBD1 identical over 8 bases. The CDR3 consists of 17 residues. With 6 bases clipped from V and 2 bases from J, the junction kept 15 bases outside the gene matches. Germline CDR1 MNHEY, CDR2 SMNVEV (reference sequence). CDR3 residues: CASSRQIPGQATYEQYF. CDR3 DNA sequence: TGTGCCAGCAGCCGTCAGATTCCGGGACAGGCAACCTACGAGCAGTACTTC.

V is TRBV30 and J is TRBJ2-5, with TRBD2 matching over 13 bases. Germline V gene data show CDR1 as GTSNPN and CDR2 as SVGIG (reference sequence). CDR3 length equals 14 residues. Trimming at V came to 3 bases and at J to 4 bases, leaving 2 bases not matched to a gene. CDR3 coding DNA: TGTGCCTGGAGACTAGCGGGAGGGCCAGAGACCCAGTACTTC. Amino acid sequence: CAWRLAGGPETQYF.